The text below deals with one T cell receptor (beta chain). Germline V lookup: CDR1 MNHEY, CDR2 SVGEGT. The CDR3 is 21 amino acids. V lost 2 bases, J lost 4 bases, and 25 bases stayed unmatched. This sample stems from a study of blood T cell repertoires in COVID-19. In the study overall: Acute-phase and convalescent COVID-19 samples originated in the United States, Italy and Spain. PBMCs, B-cell-depleted T cells, or T cells were the source of the cDNA or gDNA that made up the material.

Clones were read by immunoSEQ multiplex PCR, and TCRdb kept only the in-frame ones, dropping some. The sample lists more than 100,000 clones; 82% were seen once. Sequenced material: peripheral blood. The clonotype comes from a woman between 65 and 79 years old with acute or convalescent COVID-19. This chain links TRBV6-2 or TRBV6-3 with TRBJ1-2; TRBD1 agrees at 7 bases. CDR3 region: CASSYPSRGRRGQAEFYGYTF. The CDR3 DNA reads as TGTGCCAGCAGTTACCCATCCAGGGGAAGGCGTGGACAGGCGGAATTCTATGGCTACACCTTC.